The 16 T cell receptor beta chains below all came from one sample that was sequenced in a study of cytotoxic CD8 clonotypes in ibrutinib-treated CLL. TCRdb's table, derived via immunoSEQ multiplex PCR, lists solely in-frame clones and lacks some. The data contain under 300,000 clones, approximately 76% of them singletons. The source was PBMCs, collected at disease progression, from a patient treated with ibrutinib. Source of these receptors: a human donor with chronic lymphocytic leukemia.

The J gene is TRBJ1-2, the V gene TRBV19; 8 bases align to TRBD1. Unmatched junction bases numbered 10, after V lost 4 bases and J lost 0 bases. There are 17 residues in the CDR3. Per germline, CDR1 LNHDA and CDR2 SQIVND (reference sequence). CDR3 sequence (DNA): TGTGCCAGTAGTAGTAAGACAGGGGCATCAACTAACTATGGCTACACCTTC. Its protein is CASSSKTGASTNYGYTF.

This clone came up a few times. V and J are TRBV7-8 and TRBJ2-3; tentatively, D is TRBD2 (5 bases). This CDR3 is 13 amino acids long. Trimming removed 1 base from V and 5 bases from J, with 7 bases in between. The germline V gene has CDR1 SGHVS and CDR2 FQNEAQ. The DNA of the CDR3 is TGTGCCAGCAGCTTAGGAGGGTTAGATACGCAGTATTTT. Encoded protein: CASSLGGLDTQYF.

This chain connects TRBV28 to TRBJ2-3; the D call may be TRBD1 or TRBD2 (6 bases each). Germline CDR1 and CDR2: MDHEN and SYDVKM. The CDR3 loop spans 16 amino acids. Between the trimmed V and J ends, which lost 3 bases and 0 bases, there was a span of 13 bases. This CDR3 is CASSFRGARSTDTQYF. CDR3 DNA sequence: TGTGCCAGCAGTTTTAGGGGGGCGCGTAGCACAGATACGCAGTATTTT.

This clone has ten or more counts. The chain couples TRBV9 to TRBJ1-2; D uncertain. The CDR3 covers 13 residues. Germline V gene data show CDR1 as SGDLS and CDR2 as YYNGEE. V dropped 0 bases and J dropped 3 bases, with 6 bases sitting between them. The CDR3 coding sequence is TGTGCCAGCAGCGTAGGGCAGTACTATGGCTACACCTTC. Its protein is CASSVGQYYGYTF.

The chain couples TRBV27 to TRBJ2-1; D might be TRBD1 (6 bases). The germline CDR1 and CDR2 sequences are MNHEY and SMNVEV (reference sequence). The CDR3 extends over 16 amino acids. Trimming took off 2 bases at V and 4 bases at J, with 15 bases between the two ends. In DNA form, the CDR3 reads TGTGCCAGCAGTTTACGCCGGGGACATCCGTACAATGAGCAGTTCTTC. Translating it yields CASSLRRGHPYNEQFF.

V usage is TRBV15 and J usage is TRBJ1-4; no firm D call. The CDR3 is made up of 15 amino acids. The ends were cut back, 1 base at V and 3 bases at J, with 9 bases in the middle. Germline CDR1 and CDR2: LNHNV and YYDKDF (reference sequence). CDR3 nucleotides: TGTGCCACCAGCAGAGTTCGACTTGCTAATGAAAAACTGTTTTTT. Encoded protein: CATSRVRLANEKLFF.

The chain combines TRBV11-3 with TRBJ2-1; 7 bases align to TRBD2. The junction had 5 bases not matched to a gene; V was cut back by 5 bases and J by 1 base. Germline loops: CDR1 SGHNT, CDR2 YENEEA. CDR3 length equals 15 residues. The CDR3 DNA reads TGTGCCAGCAGCCGACTAGCTGGGTCCTACAATGAGCAGTTCTTC. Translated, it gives CASSRLAGSYNEQFF.

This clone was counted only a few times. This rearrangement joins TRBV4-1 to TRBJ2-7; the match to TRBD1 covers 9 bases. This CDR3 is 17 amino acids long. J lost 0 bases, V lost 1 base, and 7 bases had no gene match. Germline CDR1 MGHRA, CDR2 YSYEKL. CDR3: CASSQVAGTGSSYEQYF. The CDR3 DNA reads TGCGCCAGCAGCCAAGTGGCCGGGACAGGGAGCTCCTACGAGCAGTACTTC.

The CDR3 bases are TGTGCCAGCAGCTTGCTTATTGACAGGGGGCGAGGTAATTCACCCCTCCACTTT. This gives the protein CASSLLIDRGRGNSPLHF. V gene TRBV7-2 combines with J gene TRBJ1-6; 10 bases are shared with TRBD1. CDR3 length: 18 amino acids. CDR1 and CDR2 from the germline V gene are SGHTA and FQGNSA. The junction had 11 bases not matched to a gene; V was cut back by 3 bases and J by 6 bases.

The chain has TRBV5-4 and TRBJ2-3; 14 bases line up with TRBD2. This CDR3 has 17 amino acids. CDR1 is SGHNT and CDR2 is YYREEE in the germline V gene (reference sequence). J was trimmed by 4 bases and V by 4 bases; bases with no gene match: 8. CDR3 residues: CASSPEGGLAGADTQYF. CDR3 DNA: TGTGCCAGCAGCCCCGAGGGGGGACTAGCGGGAGCAGATACGCAGTATTTT.

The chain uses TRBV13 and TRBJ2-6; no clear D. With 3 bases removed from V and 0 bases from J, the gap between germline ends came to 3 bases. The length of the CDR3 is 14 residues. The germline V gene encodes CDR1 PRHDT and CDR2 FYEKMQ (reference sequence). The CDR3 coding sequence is TGTGCCAGCAGCTTCAACTCTGGGGCCAACGTCCTGACTTTC. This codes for CASSFNSGANVLTF.

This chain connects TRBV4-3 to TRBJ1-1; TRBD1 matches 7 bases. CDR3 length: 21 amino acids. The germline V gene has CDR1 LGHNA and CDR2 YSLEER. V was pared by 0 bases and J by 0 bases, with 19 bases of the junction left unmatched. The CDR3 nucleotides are TGCGCCAGCAGCCAAGATCAGGCGATAGGGGGCAGCCGCTCAATGAACACTGAAGCTTTCTTT. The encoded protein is CASSQDQAIGGSRSMNTEAFF.

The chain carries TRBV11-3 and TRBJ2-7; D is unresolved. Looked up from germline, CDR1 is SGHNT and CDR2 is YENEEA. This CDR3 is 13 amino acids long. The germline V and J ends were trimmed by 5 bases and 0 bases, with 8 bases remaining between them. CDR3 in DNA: TGTGCCAGCAGCCGTGGTCACTCCTACGAGCAGTACTTC. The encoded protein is CASSRGHSYEQYF.

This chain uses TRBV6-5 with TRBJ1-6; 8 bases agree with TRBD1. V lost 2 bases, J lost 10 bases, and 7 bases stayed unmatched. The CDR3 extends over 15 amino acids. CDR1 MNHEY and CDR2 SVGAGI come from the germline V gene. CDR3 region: CASSYGGTGGSPLHF. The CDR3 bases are TGTGCCAGCAGTTACGGGGGGACAGGCGGATCACCCCTCCACTTT.

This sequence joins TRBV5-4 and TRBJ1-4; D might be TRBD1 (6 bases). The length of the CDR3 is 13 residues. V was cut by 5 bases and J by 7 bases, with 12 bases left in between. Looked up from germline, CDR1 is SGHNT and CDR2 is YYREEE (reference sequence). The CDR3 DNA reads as TGTGCCAGCAGACAACAGGGAGCTGAAAAACTGTTTTTT. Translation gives CASRQQGAEKLFF.

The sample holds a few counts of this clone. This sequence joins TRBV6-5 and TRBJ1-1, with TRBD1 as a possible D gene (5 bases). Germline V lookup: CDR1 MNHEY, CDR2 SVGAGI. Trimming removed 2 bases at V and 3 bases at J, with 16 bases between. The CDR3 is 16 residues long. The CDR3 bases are TGTGCCAGCAGTTACAGAATGGGGGTTTACGACACTGAAGCTTTCTTT. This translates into CASSYRMGVYDTEAFF.